What follows are 32 T cell receptor beta chains derived from one specimen sequenced in a study of blood T cells in healthy people across ages. Together with a sample-barcoded 5' primer, a J-beta primer mix was included in a second PCR lasting roughly 6 to 12 cycles. TCRdb processed the 5' RACE reads anew with MiXCR; each CDR3 protein has one entry. The sample yields over 1,500,000 distinct CDR3 sequences, roughly 43% seen once. Sequenced: blood. The receptors were sampled from a human donor in good health.

This clonotype was counted at least ten times. The chain is built from TRBV7-2 and TRBJ2-3; D gene ambiguous. CDR1 and CDR2 from the germline V gene are SGHTA and FQGNSA. The CDR3 loop spans 13 amino acids. V dropped 5 bases and J dropped 2 bases, with 8 bases sitting between them. CDR3 protein: CASSERPTDTQYF. In DNA form, the CDR3 reads TGTGCCAGCAGCGAGCGACCCACAGATACGCAGTATTTT.

As concerns this clonotype: Because the CDR3 is missing its conserved closing phenylalanine or tryptophan, this is likely a read error. The CDR3 here is CASSSNPGTDTQYC. The CDR3 nucleotides are TGTGCCAGCAGCTCCAACCCAGGGACAGATACGCAGTATTGT. V usage is TRBV7-2 and J usage is TRBJ2-3; weak D call: TRBD1 (5 bases). The CDR3 totals 14 residues. The V end was cut by 4 bases, the J end by 3 bases, with 11 bases between. Germline V CDR1 and CDR2: SGHTA, FQGNSA.

The chain employs TRBV20-1 and TRBJ1-2, with 7 bases identical to TRBD1. CDR3 length equals 14 residues. Germline CDR1 DFQATT, CDR2 SNEGSKA (reference sequence). The V and J ends lost 1 base and 8 bases, in that order; junction bases with no gene match: 10. The CDR3 reads CSARVQGPQGGYTF. CDR3 nucleotides: TGCAGTGCTAGAGTACAGGGGCCTCAGGGAGGCTACACCTTC.

This clonotype has a handful of counts. The chain's CDR3 is CASRELIGTRGETQYF. The CDR3 DNA sequence: TGTGCCAGCAGGGAATTGATCGGGACCCGGGGAGAGACCCAGTACTTC. V is TRBV7-2 and J is TRBJ2-5; TRBD1 or TRBD2 may be the D gene (5 bases each). There are 16 residues in the CDR3. Trimming cost V 6 bases and J 4 bases, with 21 bases left between them. Germline CDR1 is SGHTA and CDR2 is FQGNSA.

This chain uses TRBV12-5 with TRBJ1-4; TRBD1 matches at 9 bases. The CDR3 covers 15 residues. Losses at the gene ends were 6 bases for V and 8 bases for J; bases not matched to a gene: 10. Germline CDR1 and CDR2: LGHNT and FRNRAP. CDR3 sequence: CASGQSGTGYEKLFF. The CDR3 DNA is TGTGCTAGTGGCCAATCCGGGACAGGGTACGAAAAACTGTTTTTT.

This clonotype was seen a handful of times. This chain links TRBV4-3 with TRBJ1-4, with D tentatively TRBD1 (6 bases). The ends were cut back, 1 base at V and 8 bases at J, with 17 bases in the middle. The germline V gene has CDR1 LGHNA and CDR2 YSLEER. The CDR3 is made up of 16 amino acids. This CDR3 is CASSQGNAPQGEKLFF. CDR3 coding DNA: TGCGCCAGCAGCCAAGGCAATGCCCCCCAGGGGGAAAAACTGTTTTTT.

This clonotype was picked up one time. The CDR3 DNA sequence: TGCAGCGTTGCAAGGGGGGGCCAAGAGACCCAGTACTTC. Protein sequence: CSVARGGQETQYF. The V gene is TRBV29-1, the J gene TRBJ2-5; D perhaps matches TRBD2 (7 bases). CDR3 length: 13 residues. V lost 4 bases, J lost 1 base, and 10 bases lay in between. The germline CDR1 and CDR2 sequences are SQVTM and ANQGSEA.

This clonotype was seen a handful of times. This sequence joins TRBV11-3 and TRBJ2-3; TRBD2 might be the D (5 bases). In germline, CDR1 is SGHNT, CDR2 YENEEA. The CDR3 totals 14 residues. Deletions cut 5 bases from V and 2 bases from J, with 11 bases between. The CDR3 DNA follows: TGTGCCAGCAGCCCCCGGGATGACACAGATACGCAGTATTTT. Its translation: CASSPRDDTDTQYF.

This clonotype has ten or more counts. CDR3 nucleotide sequence: TGTGCCAGCAGTACTCCGGGACAGGGCGGGGAGACCCAGTACTTC. Amino acids: CASSTPGQGGETQYF. The chain is built from TRBV25-1 and TRBJ2-5; 9 nucleotides agree with TRBD1. The CDR3 consists of 15 residues. CDR1 MGHDK and CDR2 SYGVNS come from the germline V gene. The V segment lost 5 bases and the J segment 5 bases; nucleotides outside the gene matches: 9.

The rearrangement uses TRBV6-2 or TRBV6-3 and TRBJ2-7; the D gene could be TRBD1 or TRBD2 (5 bases each). Trimming pared 10 bases from V and 0 bases from J, leaving 19 bases between. Germline values: CDR1 MNHEY, CDR2 SVGEGT. The CDR3 is 15 residues long. The DNA of the CDR3 is TGTGCCACCCTTCCCCAAGGGGACGGCTCCTACGAGCAGTACTTC. As protein: CATLPQGDGSYEQYF.

The sample holds a few counts of this clonotype. One end of the junction is discordant with germline, which a read error may explain. The V gene is TRBV4-1, the J gene TRBJ1-1; D unclear. From germline, CDR1 is MGHRA and CDR2 YSYEKL. The CDR3 covers 14 residues. The CDR3 sequence is CVSSQEYLNTEAFF. The DNA for the CDR3 is TGCGTCAGCAGCCAAGAGTATCTGAACACTGAAGCTTTCTTT.

This chain joins TRBV29-1 and TRBJ2-3, with 7 bases identical to TRBD1. CDR3 length: 12 amino acids. Germline lookup yields CDR1 SQVTM and CDR2 ANQGSEA. The junction had 7 bases not matched to a gene; V was cut back by 7 bases and J by 6 bases. The CDR3 protein is CSGDSLWDTQYF. The CDR3 DNA reads as TGCAGCGGGGACAGTTTGTGGGATACGCAGTATTTT.

The rearrangement joins TRBV7-6 to TRBJ1-4; D ambiguous. The length of the CDR3 is 16 residues. The germline V gene has CDR1 SGHVS and CDR2 FNYEAQ. Trimming cost V 5 bases and J 6 bases, with 19 bases left between them. The CDR3 DNA is TGTGCCAGCAGCCGGTCCCCCGCATGGGCCGATGAAAAACTGTTTTTT. It specifies CASSRSPAWADEKLFF. The variable domain in full, with the rest retrieved from reference TRBV7-6 and TRBJ1-4, is GAGVSQSPRYKVTKRGQDVALRCDPISGHVSLYWYRQALGQGPEFLTYFNYEAQQDKSGLPNDRFSAERPEGSISTLTIQRTEQRDSAMYRCASSRSPAWADEKLFFGSGTQLSVL.

This chain uses TRBV7-2 with TRBJ2-4; D not resolved. The better agreement between TRBJ2-7 and the DNA end casts doubt on the J call. Germline CDR1 is SGHTA and CDR2 is FQGNSA. The CDR3 contains 12 residues. Here the CDR3 reads CASSLVRSEQYF. For the CDR3, the DNA is TGTGCCAGCAGCTTAGTCAGGAGCGAGCAGTACTTC.

The chain links TRBV29-1 to TRBJ2-7; D uncertain. The CDR3 contains 13 residues. Germline CDR1 and CDR2: SQVTM and ANQGSEA. V lost 2 bases to trimming and J lost 5 bases, with 13 bases between them. CDR3 in amino acids: CSVESRASNEQYF. CDR3 in DNA: TGCAGCGTTGAAAGTCGGGCGAGTAACGAGCAGTACTTC.

The J gene is TRBJ2-7, the V gene TRBV12-3 or TRBV12-4, with D unclear. With 5 bases removed from V and 3 bases from J, the gap between germline ends came to 14 bases. The CDR3 totals 14 residues. CDR3 coding DNA: TGTGCCAGCAGTACCCAGCGCAGCCTCTACGAGCAGTACTTC. Amino acids: CASSTQRSLYEQYF.

The chain links TRBV20-1 to TRBJ2-1, with 13 positions matching TRBD2. Germline CDR1 DFQATT, CDR2 SNEGSKA (reference sequence). The V segment lost 0 bases and the J segment 9 bases; nucleotides outside the gene matches: 11. CDR3 length equals 17 residues. The CDR3 nucleotides are TGCAGTGCTAGAGATGAACTAGCGGGGGGGCTGATCGGTGAGCAGTTCTTC. Its translation is CSARDELAGGLIGEQFF.

This clonotype was seen more than once but under ten times. The rearrangement joins TRBV7-3 to TRBJ1-1, with D possibly TRBD1 on 5 matching bases. Trimming shortened V by 2 bases and J by 4 bases, and 11 bases separated the two germline ends. The CDR3 has 14 residues. Germline CDR1 reads SGHTA; CDR2 reads FQGTGA. The CDR3 DNA is TGTGCCAGCAGCTTATTGGCAGGGAGCACTGAAGCTTTCTTT. Encoded protein: CASSLLAGSTEAFF.

This clonotype was seen many times. The V gene is TRBV4-1, the J gene TRBJ1-1, with 7 bases aligning to TRBD1. The CDR3 contains 16 residues. V was pared by 0 bases and J by 4 bases, with 8 bases of the junction left unmatched. Germline assignment: CDR1 MGHRA and CDR2 YSYEKL. This chain's CDR3 is CASSQEHRQGGTEAFF. CDR3 nucleotide sequence: TGCGCCAGCAGCCAAGAACACCGACAGGGAGGCACTGAAGCTTTCTTT.

V gene TRBV28 combines with J gene TRBJ2-3; D is undetermined. The V end lost 7 bases, the J end lost 4 bases, and 6 bases lay between the germline ends. This CDR3 has 11 amino acids. The germline V gene has CDR1 MDHEN and CDR2 SYDVKM. The CDR3 DNA sequence: TGTGCCAGCATCGGCCCAGATACGCAGTATTTT. It is translated as CASIGPDTQYF.

The V call is TRBV7-3, the J call TRBJ2-3; 9 bases agree with TRBD2. Germline loops: CDR1 SGHTA, CDR2 FQGTGA. CDR3 size: 14 residues. The V segment lost 6 bases and the J segment 2 bases; nucleotides outside the gene matches: 3. The CDR3 loop reads CASSSGGHTDTQYF. The CDR3 nucleotides are TGTGCCAGCAGTAGCGGGGGCCACACAGATACGCAGTATTTT.

V gene TRBV2 combines with J gene TRBJ2-1; D is uncertain. This CDR3 is 14 amino acids long. V dropped 4 bases and J dropped 5 bases, with 12 bases sitting between them. Germline-derived CDR1 and CDR2 are SNHLY and FYNNEI. The CDR3 DNA reads as TGTGCCAGCAGTGTACGGCTCTGGGACAATGAGCAGTTCTTC. Translation: CASSVRLWDNEQFF.

The chain couples TRBV7-2 to TRBJ1-4; no clear D gene. Per the germline V gene, CDR1 is SGHTA and CDR2 is FQGNSA. V was pared by 1 base and J by 8 bases, with 11 bases between. The CDR3 has 14 amino acids. The CDR3 DNA reads TGTGCCAGCAGCTTAGGGCCGCGGGGAGAAAAACTGTTTTTT. This translates into CASSLGPRGEKLFF.

This chain uses TRBV5-1 with TRBJ2-3, with 10 positions matching TRBD2. CDR3 length: 16 amino acids. Per germline, CDR1 SGHRS and CDR2 YFSETQ. V trimming: 5 bases; J trimming: 6 bases; junction bases outside the gene matches: 12. CDR3 in DNA: TGCGCCAGCAGGCTAGGACTAGCGGCTTCACAGGATACGCAGTATTTT. Amino acid sequence: CASRLGLAASQDTQYF.

With regard to this clonotype: A junction end diverges from the germline sequence, so it may reflect a read error. The chain joins TRBV20-1 to TRBJ1-2; tentative D call: TRBD1 (5 bases). The CDR3 runs 15 residues. Germline lookup yields CDR1 DFQATT and CDR2 SNEGSKA (reference sequence). Written as DNA, the CDR3 is TGCAGTGCTAGAGAGGGCAGGAGGGGTGACTATGACTACACCTTC. This gives the protein CSAREGRRGDYDYTF.

The V call is TRBV5-5, the J call TRBJ2-1, with D possibly being TRBD2 (7 bases). The germline V gene has CDR1 SGHKS and CDR2 YYEKEE (reference sequence). Between the trimmed V and J ends, which lost 0 bases and 7 bases, there was a span of 14 bases. The CDR3 covers 15 residues. CDR3 amino acids: CASSLEGGGRNEQFF. The CDR3 bases are TGTGCCAGCAGCTTGGAAGGGGGGGGCAGAAATGAGCAGTTCTTC.

The chain recombines TRBV7-9 with TRBJ2-1, with D hard to call. The ends were cut back, 4 bases at V and 1 base at J, with 11 bases in the middle. The germline V gene has CDR1 SEHNR and CDR2 FQNEAQ (reference sequence). This CDR3 has 15 amino acids. CDR3 protein: CASSSAFRSYNEQFF. In DNA, the CDR3 is TGTGCCAGCAGCTCTGCCTTTAGGTCCTACAATGAGCAGTTCTTC.

This clonotype was detected many times. The chain has TRBV2 and TRBJ1-2; tentative D call: TRBD1 (6 bases). Trimming took off 6 bases at V and 9 bases at J, with 23 bases between the two ends. CDR3 size: 15 residues. Germline-derived CDR1 and CDR2 are SNHLY and FYNNEI. This CDR3 is CASSENRDTEGRYTF. The CDR3 bases are TGTGCCAGCAGCGAGAACCGGGACACCGAAGGACGCTACACCTTC.

CDR3 DNA: TGTGCCAGTTTCACCGCTAAGTCTGGGGCCAACGTCCTGACTTTC. Amino acids: CASFTAKSGANVLTF. The J gene is TRBJ2-6, the V gene TRBV12-3 or TRBV12-4; no reliable D call. This CDR3 has 15 residues. Deletions cut 9 bases from V and 1 base from J, with 13 bases between.

The rearrangement joins TRBV20-1 to TRBJ2-7, with 9 bases that match TRBD1. The J segment lost 5 bases and the V segment lost 1 base, leaving 6 bases of the junction unmatched. The CDR3 loop spans 14 amino acids. Germline CDR1 DFQATT, CDR2 SNEGSKA (reference sequence). The CDR3 region has the DNA TGCAGTGCTAGAGGGAACAGGGGGCTTAACGAGCAGTACTTC. The encoded protein is CSARGNRGLNEQYF.

The V call is TRBV10-3, the J call TRBJ2-7; TRBD1 might be the D (5 bases). The CDR3 loop spans 11 amino acids. Germline assignment: CDR1 ENHRY and CDR2 SYGVKD. V was cut by 8 bases and J by 5 bases, with 10 bases left in between. CDR3 bases: TGTGCCATCCGTGGACAAAACGAGCAGTACTTC. It translates to CAIRGQNEQYF.

The chain employs TRBV5-1 and TRBJ2-2, with a possible D match to TRBD2 (5 bases). The CDR3 spans 15 residues. V shed 8 bases and J shed 1 base, with 15 bases lying between them. The germline gives CDR1 SGHRS, CDR2 YFSETQ. The CDR3 DNA sequence: TGCGCCAGTAGCGCTGGGCGGGTGAACACCGGGGAGCTGTTTTTT. Translated, it gives CASSAGRVNTGELFF. Filled out from reference TRBV5-1 and TRBJ2-2, the complete variable domain reads KAGVTQTPRYLIKTRGQQVTLSCSPISGHRSVSWYQQTPGQGLQFLFEYFSETQRNKGNFPGRFSGRQFSNSRSEMNVSTLELGDSALYLCASSAGRVNTGELFFGEGSRLTVL.